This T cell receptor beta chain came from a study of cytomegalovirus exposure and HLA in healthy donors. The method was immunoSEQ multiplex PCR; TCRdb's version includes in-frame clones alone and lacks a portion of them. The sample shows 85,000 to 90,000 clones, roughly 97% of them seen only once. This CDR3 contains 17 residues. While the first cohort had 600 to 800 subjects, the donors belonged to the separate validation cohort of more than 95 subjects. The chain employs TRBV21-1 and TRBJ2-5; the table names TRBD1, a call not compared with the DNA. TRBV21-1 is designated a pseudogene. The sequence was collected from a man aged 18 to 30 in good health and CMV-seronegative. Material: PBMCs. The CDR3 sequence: CASSSYPGTGVVGGEYF. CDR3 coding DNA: TGTGCCAGCAGCTCTTACCCCGGGACAGGGGTGGTAGGCGGCGAGTACTTC.